Detailed here is one TCR beta chain. The data originate from a study of control samples from healthy donors and cancer patients. In germline, CDR1 is SGHNT, CDR2 YYREEE (reference sequence). Trimming took 2 bases from V and 5 from J; bases not matched to a gene: 9. CDR3 length equals 15 residues. The repertoire was sequenced with immunoSEQ multiplex PCR; TCRdb's copy has only in-frame clones and lacks some. The sample gives around 28,000 clones, approximately 87% of which show up once; 1.6% is in the top ten. This TCR was sampled from a woman in her 40s with lung cancer. The gene calls are TRBV5-4 and TRBJ1-2; 7 positions agree with TRBD1. The source material was PBMCs. The CDR3 sequence is CASSLGGQHFYGYTF. CDR3 DNA sequence: TGTGCCAGCAGCTTAGGGGGACAGCATTTTTATGGCTACACCTTC. Filled out from reference TRBV5-4 and TRBJ1-2, the complete variable domain reads ETGVTQSPTHLIKTRGQQVTLRCSSQSGHNTVSWYQQALGQGPQFIFQYYREEENGRGNFPPRFSGLQFPNYSSELNVNALELDDSALYLCASSLGGQHFYGYTFGSGTRLTVV.